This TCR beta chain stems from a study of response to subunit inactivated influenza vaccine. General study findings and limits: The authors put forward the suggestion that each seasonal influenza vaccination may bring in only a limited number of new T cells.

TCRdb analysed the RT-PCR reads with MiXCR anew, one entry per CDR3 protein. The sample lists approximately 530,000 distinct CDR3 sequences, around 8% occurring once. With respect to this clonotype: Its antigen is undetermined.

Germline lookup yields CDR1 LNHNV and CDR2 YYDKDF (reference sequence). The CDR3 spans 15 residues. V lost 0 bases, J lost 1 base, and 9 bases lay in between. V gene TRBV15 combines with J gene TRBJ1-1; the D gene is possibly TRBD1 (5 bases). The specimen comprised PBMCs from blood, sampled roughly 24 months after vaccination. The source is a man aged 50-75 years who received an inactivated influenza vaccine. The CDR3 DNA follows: TGTGCCACCAGCAGAGATCGGACAACGAACACTGAAGCTTTCTTT. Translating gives CATSRDRTTNTEAFF.